This T cell receptor beta chain stems from a study of shared clonotypes between healthy human individuals. As for the study in general: Two women and a few men aged 18 to 49 served as donors. Researchers assigned three CD4 naive, three CD4 memory, two CD8 naive and one CD8 memory plate to each donor.

Into CD45RA+ naive and CD45RA-negative memory subsets, the CD4+ cells were split. The protocol was immunoSEQ multiplex PCR, while the TCRdb copy is restricted to in-frame clones and leaves out a portion. The profile shows around 2.1 million clones, about 94% of them singletons. The CDR3 extends over 14 amino acids. The V end was cut by 0 bases, the J end by 4 bases, with 9 bases between. From germline, CDR1 is GTSNPN and CDR2 SVGIG (reference sequence). About this clone itself: Different DNA sequences within this sample yield the same CDR3.

This TCR came from a man aged 18 to 35 in good health. The chain joins TRBV30 to TRBJ2-2; a possible D gene is TRBD1 (6 bases). The sample consisted of naive CD4+ T cells sorted from blood. Subset here: CD45RA+ positively selected. CDR3 residues: CAWSVVGGTGELFF. CDR3 DNA: TGTGCCTGGAGTGTAGTAGGGGGCACCGGGGAGCTGTTTTTT.